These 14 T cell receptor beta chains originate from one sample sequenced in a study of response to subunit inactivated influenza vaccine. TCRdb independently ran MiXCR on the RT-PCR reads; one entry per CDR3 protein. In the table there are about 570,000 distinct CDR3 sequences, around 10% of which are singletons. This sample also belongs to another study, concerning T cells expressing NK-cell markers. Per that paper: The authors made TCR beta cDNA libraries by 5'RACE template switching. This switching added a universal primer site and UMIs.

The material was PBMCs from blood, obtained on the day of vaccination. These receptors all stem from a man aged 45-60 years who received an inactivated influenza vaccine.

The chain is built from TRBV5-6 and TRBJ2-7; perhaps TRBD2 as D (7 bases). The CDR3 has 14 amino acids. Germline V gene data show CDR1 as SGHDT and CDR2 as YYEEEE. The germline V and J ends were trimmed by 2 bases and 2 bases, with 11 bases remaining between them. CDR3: CASSFEGGTYEQYF. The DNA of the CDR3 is TGTGCCAGCAGCTTCGAGGGGGGGACCTACGAGCAGTACTTC.

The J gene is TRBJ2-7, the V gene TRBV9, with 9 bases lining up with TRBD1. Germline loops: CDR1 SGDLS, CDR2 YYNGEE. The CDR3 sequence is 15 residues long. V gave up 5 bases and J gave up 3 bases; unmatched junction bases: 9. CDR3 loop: CASSETPGQGYEQYF. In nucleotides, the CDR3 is TGTGCCAGCAGTGAAACTCCGGGACAGGGCTACGAGCAGTACTTC.

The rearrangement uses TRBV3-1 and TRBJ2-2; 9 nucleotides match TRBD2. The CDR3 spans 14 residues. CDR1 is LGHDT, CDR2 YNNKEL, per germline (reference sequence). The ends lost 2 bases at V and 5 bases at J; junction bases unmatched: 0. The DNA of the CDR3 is TGTGCCAGCAGCCAACTAGCGGGGACCGGGGAGCTGTTTTTT. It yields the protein CASSQLAGTGELFF.

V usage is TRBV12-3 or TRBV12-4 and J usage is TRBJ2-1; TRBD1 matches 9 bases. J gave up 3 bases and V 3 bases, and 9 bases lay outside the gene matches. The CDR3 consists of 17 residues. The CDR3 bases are TGTGCCAGCAGTTTGACGGACGGGACAGGGTTCTACAATGAGCAGTTCTTC. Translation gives CASSLTDGTGFYNEQFF.

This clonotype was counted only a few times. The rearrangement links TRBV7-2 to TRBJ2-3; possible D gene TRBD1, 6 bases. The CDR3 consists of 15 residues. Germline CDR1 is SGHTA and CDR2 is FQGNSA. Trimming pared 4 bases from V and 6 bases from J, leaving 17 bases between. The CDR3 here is CASSYAGTPEDTQYF. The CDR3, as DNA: TGTGCCAGCAGCTACGCCGGGACACCGGAGGATACGCAGTATTTT.

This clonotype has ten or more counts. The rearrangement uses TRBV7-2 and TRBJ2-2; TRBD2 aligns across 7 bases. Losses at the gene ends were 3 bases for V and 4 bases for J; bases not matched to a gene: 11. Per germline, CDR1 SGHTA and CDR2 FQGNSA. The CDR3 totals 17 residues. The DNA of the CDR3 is TGTGCCAGCAGCTTTGCACCCGGGACTACCCGCACCGGGGAGCTGTTTTTT. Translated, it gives CASSFAPGTTRTGELFF.

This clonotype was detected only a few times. CDR3 protein: CAWNRLAGITDTQYF. CDR3 in DNA: TGTGCCTGGAACAGACTAGCGGGGATCACAGATACGCAGTATTTT. This chain uses TRBV30 with TRBJ2-3; 11 bases match TRBD2. This CDR3 has 15 amino acids. Trimming cost V 4 bases and J 2 bases; bases outside gene matches: 5. Germline CDR1 is GTSNPN and CDR2 is SVGIG (reference sequence).

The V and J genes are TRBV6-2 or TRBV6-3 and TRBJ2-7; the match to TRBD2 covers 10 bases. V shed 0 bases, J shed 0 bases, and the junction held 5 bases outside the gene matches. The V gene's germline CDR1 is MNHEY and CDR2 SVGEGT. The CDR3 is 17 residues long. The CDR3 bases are TGTGCCAGCAGTTACTCGCTAGCGGGAGTGTTCTCCTACGAGCAGTACTTC. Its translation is CASSYSLAGVFSYEQYF.

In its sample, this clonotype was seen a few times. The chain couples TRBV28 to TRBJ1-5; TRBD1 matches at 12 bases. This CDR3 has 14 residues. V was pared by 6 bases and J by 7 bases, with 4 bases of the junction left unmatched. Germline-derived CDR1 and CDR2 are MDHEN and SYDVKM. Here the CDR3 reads CASRGQGARQPQHF. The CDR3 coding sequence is TGTGCCAGCAGGGGACAGGGGGCAAGGCAGCCCCAGCATTTT.

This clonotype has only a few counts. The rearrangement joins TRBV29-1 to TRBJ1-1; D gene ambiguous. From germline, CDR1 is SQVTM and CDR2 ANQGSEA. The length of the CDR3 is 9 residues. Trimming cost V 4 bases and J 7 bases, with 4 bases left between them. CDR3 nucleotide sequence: TGCAGCGTTGGTAATGAAGCTTTCTTT. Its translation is CSVGNEAFF.

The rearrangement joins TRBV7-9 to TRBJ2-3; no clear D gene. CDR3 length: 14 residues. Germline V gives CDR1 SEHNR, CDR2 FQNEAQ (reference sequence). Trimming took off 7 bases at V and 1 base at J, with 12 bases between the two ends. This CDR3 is CASIRHLGTDTQYF. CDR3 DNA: TGTGCCAGCATCCGTCACCTAGGCACAGATACGCAGTATTTT.

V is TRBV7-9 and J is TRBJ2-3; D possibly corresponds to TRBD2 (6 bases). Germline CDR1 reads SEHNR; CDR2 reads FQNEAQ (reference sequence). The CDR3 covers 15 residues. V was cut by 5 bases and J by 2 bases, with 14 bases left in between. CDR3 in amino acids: CASSAQGGITDTQYF. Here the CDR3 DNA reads TGTGCCAGCAGCGCCCAGGGCGGGATCACAGATACGCAGTATTTT.

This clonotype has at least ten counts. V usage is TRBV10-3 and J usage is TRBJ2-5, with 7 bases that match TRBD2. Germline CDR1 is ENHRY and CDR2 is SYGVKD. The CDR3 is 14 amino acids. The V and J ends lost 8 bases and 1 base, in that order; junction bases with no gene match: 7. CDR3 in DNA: TGTGCCATCCGCGGCGGGGGAGGCCAAGAGACCCAGTACTTC. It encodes CAIRGGGGQETQYF.

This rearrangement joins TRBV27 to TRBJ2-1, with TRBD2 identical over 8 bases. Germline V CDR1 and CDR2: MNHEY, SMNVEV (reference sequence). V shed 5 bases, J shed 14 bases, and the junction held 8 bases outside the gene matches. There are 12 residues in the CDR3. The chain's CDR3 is CASSLPGTRKFF. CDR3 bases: TGTGCCAGCAGTCTCCCCGGGACTAGGAAGTTCTTC.